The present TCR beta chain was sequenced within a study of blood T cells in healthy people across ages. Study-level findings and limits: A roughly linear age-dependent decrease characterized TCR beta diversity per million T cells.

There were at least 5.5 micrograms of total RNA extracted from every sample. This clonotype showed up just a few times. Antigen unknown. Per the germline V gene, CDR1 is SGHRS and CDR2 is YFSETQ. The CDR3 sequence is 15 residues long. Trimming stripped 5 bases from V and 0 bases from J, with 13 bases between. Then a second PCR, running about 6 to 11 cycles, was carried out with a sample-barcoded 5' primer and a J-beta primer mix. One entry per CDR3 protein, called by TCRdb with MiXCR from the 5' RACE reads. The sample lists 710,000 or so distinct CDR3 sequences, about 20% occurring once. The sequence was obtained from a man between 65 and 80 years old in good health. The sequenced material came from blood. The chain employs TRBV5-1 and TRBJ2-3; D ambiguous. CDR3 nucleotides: TGCGCCAGCAGTCCTTGGACCGATAGCACAGATACGCAGTATTTT. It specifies CASSPWTDSTDTQYF.